Listed below are T cell receptor beta chains from one sample, sequenced in a study of blood T cell repertoires in COVID-19. This table comes from immunoSEQ multiplex PCR, and its TCRdb copy is limited to in-frame clones, with some not included. The sample includes about 150,000 clones, 60% to 85% seen only once; the top ten take approximately 17%. Source material: peripheral blood. Receptors originate from a man aged 50 or older with acute or convalescent COVID-19. CDR3s include the opening cysteine and the closing phenylalanine or tryptophan. D genes are given only for firm matches. A row's size may be missing; if present it is once, few, many or a size class.

v_call,j_call,d_call,clone_size,cdr3_aa,cdr3_nt
TRBV1,TRBJ2-2,-,-,CTSSQGLGTGDSNTGELFF,TGCACCAGCAGCCAAGGATTAGGGACAGGGGATTCGAACACCGGGGAGCTGTTTTTT
TRBV28,TRBJ1-1,TRBD1,few,CATINTGGRGSEAFF,TGTGCCACCATAAATACAGGGGGCAGAGGTTCTGAAGCTTTCTTT
TRBV19,TRBJ1-3,-,-,CASTPVDSSGNTIYF,TGTGCCAGTACTCCGGTGGACAGCTCTGGAAACACCATATATTTT
TRBV24-1,TRBJ1-5,TRBD1,-,CATSPGQTGTQHF,TGTGCCACCAGTCCCGGACAGACAGGGACCCAGCATTTT
TRBV12-3/TRBV12-4,TRBJ1-2,-,-,CASSLMAGLGYTF,TGTGCCAGCAGTTTAATGGCGGGGCTTGGCTACACCTTC
TRBV6-5,TRBJ1-1,TRBD1,-,CASSRDREWTEAFF,TGTGCCAGCAGCCGGGACAGGGAGTGGACTGAAGCTTTCTTT
TRBV3-1/TRBV3-2,TRBJ1-2,-,-,CASSQGVRGSNYGYTF,TGTGCCAGCAGCCAAGGGGTTCGGGGGTCCAACTATGGCTACACCTTC
TRBV6-5,TRBJ2-1,TRBD1,few,CASNIDRATPNEQFF,TGTGCCAGCAACATCGACAGGGCTACTCCCAATGAGCAGTTCTTC
TRBV19,TRBJ1-5,TRBD1,-,CASSILPRQGIDQPQHF,TGTGCCAGTAGTATACTCCCTCGACAGGGTATAGATCAGCCCCAGCATTTT
TRBV2,TRBJ1-2,-,-,CASGQSVYGYTF,TGTGCCAGCGGACAGAGCGTCTATGGCTACACCTTC
TRBV4-1,TRBJ2-3,-,-,CASSLTPRGGTDTQYF,TGCGCCAGCAGCCTGACCCCCCGGGGAGGCACAGATACGCAGTATTTT
TRBV28,TRBJ2-5,TRBD1,once,CASRAAGTGGAETQYF,TGTGCCAGCAGAGCCGCAGGGACAGGGGGAGCGGAGACCCAGTACTTC
TRBV19,TRBJ1-4,-,few,CASRSSPPSEKLFF,TGTGCCAGTCGGAGCTCGCCCCCCTCCGAAAAACTGTTTTTT
TRBV6-2/TRBV6-3,TRBJ1-2,-,-,CASSWVTGSGGGYTF,TGTGCCAGCAGTTGGGTAACCGGCTCGGGAGGTGGCTACACCTTC
TRBV25-1,TRBJ1-2,-,-,CASSAGYGYTF,TGTGCCAGCAGTGCGGGCTATGGCTACACCTTC
TRBV6-5,TRBJ1-6,-,-,CASSYSFNSPLHF,TGTGCCAGCAGTTATTCTTTTAATTCACCCCTCCACTTT
TRBV15,TRBJ2-5,-,-,CATSRRAQETQYF,TGTGCCACCAGCAGAAGAGCTCAAGAGACCCAGTACTTC
TRBV12-3/TRBV12-4,TRBJ1-1,-,-,CASSLRWYTEAFF,TGTGCCAGCAGTTTGCGGTGGTACACTGAAGCTTTCTTT
TRBV4-1,TRBJ2-1,-,-,CASSQVGLSADSYNEQFF,TGCGCCAGCAGCCAAGTTGGTCTATCGGCGGACTCCTACAATGAGCAGTTCTTC
TRBV5-4,TRBJ1-1,-,-,CASSSPGQSNTEAFF,TGTGCCAGCAGCTCCCCAGGACAGAGTAACACTGAAGCTTTCTTT
TRBV3-1/TRBV3-2,TRBJ1-4,-,-,CASSGRQMGNEKLFF,TGTGCCAGCAGCGGCCGACAGATGGGTAATGAAAAACTGTTTTTT
TRBV7-2,TRBJ1-2,-,-,CASSPFLSTVDGYTF,TGTGCCAGCAGCCCCTTTCTTTCGACAGTCGATGGCTACACCTTC
TRBV10-3,TRBJ1-6,-,-,CAISESPREGSPLHF,TGTGCCATCAGTGAGTCACCCAGGGAAGGTTCACCCCTCCACTTT
TRBV5-5,TRBJ1-5,-,-,CASSLAGQPEQPQHF,TGTGCCAGCAGCTTGGCCGGACAGCCTGAGCAGCCCCAGCATTTT
TRBV5-5,TRBJ1-1,TRBD1,-,CASSLDRGRWDTEAFF,TGTGCCAGCAGCTTGGACAGGGGGCGCTGGGACACTGAAGCTTTCTTT
TRBV5-8,TRBJ1-5,-,few,CASSFSGHSNQPQHF,TGTGCCAGCAGCTTTAGTGGGCACAGCAATCAGCCCCAGCATTTT
TRBV7-3,TRBJ2-5,TRBD2,-,CASSLSLAGVKETQYF,TGTGCCAGCAGCTTATCCCTAGCGGGGGTGAAAGAGACCCAGTACTTC
TRBV12-3/TRBV12-4,TRBJ1-3,-,-,CASSPYPGNTIYF,TGTGCCAGCAGTCCCTATCCTGGAAACACCATATATTTT
TRBV2,TRBJ2-2,-,once,CASSEPDTGELFF,TGTGCCAGCAGTGAACCGGACACCGGGGAGCTGTTTTTT
TRBV15,TRBJ2-7,TRBD1,-,CATSRLPSPGTGEYF,TGTGCCACCAGCAGACTCCCCTCCCCCGGGACAGGGGAGTACTTC
TRBV5-1,TRBJ1-3,TRBD1,-,CASSPGRQGSGNTIYF,TGCGCCAGCAGCCCAGGGAGACAGGGATCTGGAAACACCATATATTTT